This T cell receptor (beta chain) is from a study of OX40 agonist ivuxolimab in advanced cancers. Whole-study context: Patients' therapy was ivuxolimab, an antibody that acts as an agonist of OX40 (CD134). Findings and caveats of the study: Researchers report that CD8+ T cells had, on average, more expanded clones than CD4+. Clones of CD4+ and CD8+ blood T cells grew by week 6 at doses of 0.1 to 3.0 mg/kg.

CDR1 and CDR2 from the germline V gene are SQVTM and ANQGSEA. The CDR3 totals 13 residues. After removal of 7 bases from V and 3 bases from J, the junction contained 8 bases not matched to a gene. Any history of autoimmune disease or systemic immunosuppression disqualified patients. Data came from immunoSEQ multiplex PCR; TCRdb stores just in-frame clones and leaves some out. Counted here are about 28,000 clones, approximately 80% occurring once; the ten biggest clones make up 11%. This clone rates as medium-sized. Its target is unknown. The sequences come from CD4+ or CD8+ T cells sorted from blood, collected in a trial of the OX40 agonist ivuxolimab. This TCR was sampled from an adult with an advanced solid tumor such as melanoma, head and neck, liver or kidney cancer. The chain employs TRBV29-1 and TRBJ1-2; 7 nucleotides agree with TRBD1. The CDR3 loop is CSGQGGDDYGYTF. CDR3 coding DNA: TGCAGCGGGCAGGGGGGGGACGACTATGGCTACACCTTC.